The entry below gives a single T cell receptor beta chain sequence along with its context. Trimming took 0 bases from V and 8 from J, leaving 13 bases between them. This CDR3 has 15 amino acids. Germline values: CDR1 SEHNR, CDR2 FQNEAQ (reference sequence). The data are from a study of cytomegalovirus exposure and HLA in healthy donors. Measured with immunoSEQ multiplex PCR; TCRdb has only the in-frame clones, and not every one. The sample holds approximately 64,000 clones, roughly 91% seen once. Sequencing was carried out using PBMCs. V is TRBV7-9 and J is TRBJ1-4; a possible D gene is TRBD1 (5 bases). The receptor comes from a woman aged 18-29 years in good health and CMV-seronegative. The CDR3 sequence: CASSLALGQGEKLFF. CDR3 nucleotide sequence: TGTGCCAGCAGCTTAGCCCTCGGGCAGGGCGAAAAACTGTTTTTT.